This T cell receptor beta chain was sequenced in a study of T cells after yellow fever vaccination. TCR cDNA was made by 5'RACE template switching, adding a universal primer site and UMIs. TCRdb re-derived calls from the 5' RACE reads in MiXCR, one entry per CDR3 protein. Of fewer than 350,000 distinct CDR3 sequences listed, more than 8.5% are singletons. The CDR3 has 15 amino acids. J was trimmed by 7 bases and V by 4 bases; bases with no gene match: 10. This chain uses TRBV12-3 or TRBV12-4 with TRBJ1-5; 7 bases agree with TRBD1. Sequencing was performed on PBMCs, taken on the day of the first yellow fever vaccination. The clonotype comes from a man aged 18-30 years who received the YFV17D yellow fever vaccine. CDR3 residues: CASSSRQGRDQPQHF. The DNA for the CDR3 is TGTGCCAGCAGTTCCCGACAGGGTCGGGACCAGCCCCAGCATTTT.